This T cell receptor (beta chain) was captured in a study of blood T cell repertoires in COVID-19. Produced via immunoSEQ multiplex PCR; TCRdb's table is partial and in-frame only. The sample records roughly 100,000 clones, roughly 90% being singletons. The CDR3 sequence is 13 residues long. Germline V gene sequence: CDR1 MNHEY, CDR2 SMNVEV (reference sequence). V lost 5 bases, J lost 7 bases, and 14 bases lay in between. The sequenced sample consisted of peripheral blood. The V and J genes are TRBV27 and TRBJ1-2, with D maybe TRBD1 (6 bases). The sequence derives from an older woman with acute or convalescent COVID-19. The CDR3 sequence: CASSAGGLGGYTF. CDR3 in DNA: TGTGCCAGCAGTGCCGGGGGGCTGGGTGGCTACACCTTC.